This T cell receptor (beta chain) was identified during a study of Tregs in tolerant kidney transplant recipients. The study, taken as a whole, reports: Tregs expanded with activated donor B cells seemed most donor-specific.

J lost 7 bases, V lost 2 bases, and 3 bases had no gene match. This CDR3 region has 14 residues. Germline loops: CDR1 MNHEY, CDR2 SMNVEV (reference sequence). Remarks on this clone: Its antigen is not known.

Recipients received nonmyeloablative bone marrow transplants from related graft donors, with transient mixed chimerism. TCRdb's copy holds only in-frame clones and misses some; the assay was immunoSEQ multiplex PCR. This table has tens of thousands of clones, roughly 93% appearing once. Material: CD4+ T cells from blood (PBMCs), obtained 12 months after the transplant. The chain joins TRBV27 to TRBJ1-2; 11 bases are shared with TRBD1. The origin of this receptor is a human patient who received a combined kidney and bone marrow transplant. Part of the T cells may come from the graft donor. The CDR3 region is CASSLGQGALGYTF. As DNA, the CDR3 is TGTGCCAGCAGTTTAGGACAGGGGGCGCTTGGCTACACCTTC.